Presented here are 30 T cell receptor beta chains from one specimen sequenced in a study of T cell changes during pregnancy in multiple sclerosis. The table came from immunoSEQ multiplex PCR; TCRdb's copy has only in-frame clones and leaves some out. The sample carries tens of thousands of clones, roughly 86% recorded once. Source: peripheral blood, taken in the first trimester of pregnancy. Receptors originate from a female donor with multiple sclerosis, enrolled in a pregnancy study.

The chain employs TRBV29-1 and TRBJ1-1, with D perhaps matching TRBD1 (5 bases). Germline values: CDR1 SQVTM, CDR2 ANQGSEA. The CDR3 covers 14 residues. V was cut by 6 bases and J by 1 base, with 15 bases left in between. CDR3 protein: CSVEVWGENTEAFF. Written as DNA, the CDR3 is TGCAGCGTAGAGGTGTGGGGCGAGAACACTGAAGCTTTCTTT.

The CDR3 bases are TGTGCCAGCAGCTTGGGGGGACAGGGGTTCGTCCAGCCCCAGCATTTT. Translated: CASSLGGQGFVQPQHF. This chain uses TRBV5-6 with TRBJ1-5, with TRBD1 identical over 10 bases. J gave up 7 bases and V 0 bases, and 7 bases lay outside the gene matches. This CDR3 comprises 16 residues. Germline loops: CDR1 SGHDT, CDR2 YYEEEE.

The gene calls are TRBV18 and TRBJ2-5; 7 nucleotides agree with TRBD1. Germline V lookup: CDR1 KGHSH, CDR2 LQKENI. J was trimmed by 5 bases and V by 8 bases; bases with no gene match: 14. The CDR3 spans 15 residues. For the CDR3, the DNA is TGTGCCAGCAAAAACCCGACAGGGACGGGGGAGACCCAGTACTTC. It translates to CASKNPTGTGETQYF.

The chain recombines TRBV30 with TRBJ1-2; 7 bases match TRBD1. The CDR3 runs to 17 residues. Germline V gives CDR1 GTSNPN, CDR2 SVGIG (reference sequence). With 1 base clipped from V and 5 bases from J, the junction kept 16 bases outside the gene matches. The CDR3, as DNA: TGTGCCTGGAGTGCCCGGGACAGCCCGACACTTCTATATGGCTACACCTTC. Its protein product is CAWSARDSPTLLYGYTF.

The chain is built from TRBV4-1 and TRBJ1-4; maybe TRBD1 (5 bases). Germline V lookup: CDR1 MGHRA, CDR2 YSYEKL. The CDR3 is 16 amino acids. Deletions cut 0 bases from V and 8 bases from J, with 16 bases between. CDR3 region: CASSQDWAREGEKLFF. In DNA form, the CDR3 reads TGCGCCAGCAGCCAAGATTGGGCCAGGGAGGGCGAAAAACTGTTTTTT.

The CDR3 loop is CASSIGRHGQGETQYF. CDR3 DNA sequence: TGTGCCAGTAGTATAGGGAGGCACGGGCAGGGGGAGACCCAGTACTTC. The rearrangement joins TRBV19 to TRBJ2-5, with a possible D match to TRBD1 (6 bases). Germline loops: CDR1 LNHDA, CDR2 SQIVND (reference sequence). The CDR3 has 16 residues. V was shortened by 1 base and J by 5 bases, with 17 bases between the two germline ends.

The chain recombines TRBV29-1 with TRBJ1-2, with D uncertain. Trimming pared 0 bases from V and 2 bases from J, leaving 10 bases between. This CDR3 has 14 amino acids. The germline CDR1 and CDR2 sequences are SQVTM and ANQGSEA. The CDR3 nucleotides read TGCAGCGTTGAAGAGGCGGGCCCAAACTATGGCTACACCTTC. This encodes CSVEEAGPNYGYTF. Supplemented by reference TRBV29-1 and TRBJ1-2, the full variable domain reads SAVISQKPSRDICQRGTSLTIQCQVDSQVTMMFWYRQQPGQSLTLIATANQGSEATYESGFVIDKFPISRPNLTFSTLTVSNMSPEDSSIYLCSVEEAGPNYGYTFGSGTRLTVV.

The chain employs TRBV7-6 and TRBJ2-7; D is possibly TRBD2 (5 bases). The CDR3 loop spans 15 amino acids. CDR1 and CDR2 (germline): SGHVS, FNYEAQ. The V end lost 5 bases, the J end lost 3 bases, and 17 bases lay between the germline ends. The CDR3 DNA reads as TGTGCCAGCAGCCCCGTTTCGCGAGGGAACTACGAGCAGTACTTC. This codes for CASSPVSRGNYEQYF.

This clone was counted only a few times. This rearrangement joins TRBV27 to TRBJ1-1; D is perhaps TRBD1 (5 bases). The CDR3 has 12 residues. In germline, CDR1 is MNHEY, CDR2 SMNVEV (reference sequence). V lost 1 base and J lost 11, with 11 bases in between. The CDR3 reads CASSLWRGGAFF. For the CDR3, the DNA is TGTGCCAGCAGTTTATGGAGGGGCGGGGCTTTCTTT.

The rearrangement links TRBV7-2 to TRBJ2-5, with a possible D match to TRBD1 (5 bases). The J call could be wrong; TRBJ2-7 is a better fit for the DNA end. CDR3 length: 13 amino acids. The germline gives CDR1 SGHTA, CDR2 FQGNSA. The CDR3 here is CASSAGHHYEQYF. The CDR3 bases are TGTGCCAGCAGCGCCGGACACCACTACGAGCAGTACTTC.

The genes are TRBV10-3 and TRBJ2-2; 10 bases map to TRBD2. V lost 3 bases, J lost 6 bases, and 10 bases stayed unmatched. This CDR3 is built from 17 residues. CDR1 and CDR2 (germline): ENHRY, SYGVKD. The CDR3 region is CAISDPPGTSDPGELFF. CDR3 bases: TGTGCCATCAGTGACCCCCCCGGGACTAGCGATCCCGGGGAGCTGTTTTTT.

The chain combines TRBV19 with TRBJ2-1, with 7 bases lining up with TRBD2. CDR3 length equals 15 residues. Germline V gene data show CDR1 as LNHDA and CDR2 as SQIVND (reference sequence). J was trimmed by 8 bases and V by 0 bases; bases with no gene match: 7. CDR3 sequence reads: CASSIEVAGVDEQFF. As DNA, the CDR3 is TGTGCCAGTAGTATAGAGGTCGCGGGAGTCGATGAGCAGTTCTTC. The entire variable domain, with the rest obtained from reference TRBV19 and TRBJ2-1, is as follows: DGGITQSPKYLFRKEGQNVTLSCEQNLNHDAMYWYRQDPGQGLRLIYYSQIVNDFQKGDIAEGYSVSREKKESFPLTVTSAQKNPTAFYLCASSIEVAGVDEQFFGPGTRLTVL.

Remarks on this clone: At one end, the junction sequence differs from germline, possibly due to a read error. This sequence joins TRBV7-7 and TRBJ2-7; TRBD2 matches at 8 bases. This CDR3 is 13 amino acids long. The germline V gene has CDR1 SSHAT and CDR2 FNYEAQ (reference sequence). DNA for the CDR3: TGTGCTAGCAGCTCGAACGGGGGGGGCGAGCAGTACTTC. Translation: CASSSNGGGEQYF. Looking up the rest from reference TRBV7-7 and TRBJ2-7 gives the full variable domain: GAGVSQSPRYKVTKRGQDVTLRCDPISSHATLYWYQQALGQGPEFLTYFNYEAQPDKSGLPSDRFSAERPEGSISTLTIQRTEQRDSAMYRCASSSNGGGEQYFGPGTRLTVT.

The CDR3 here is CASRGPSGANVLTF. The CDR3 DNA reads as TGTGCCAGCAGGGGGCCCTCTGGGGCCAACGTCCTGACTTTC. The chain employs TRBV7-6 and TRBJ2-6, with TRBD1 as a possible D gene (5 bases). The V end lost 6 bases, the J end lost 0 bases, and 6 bases lay between the germline ends. The germline V gene has CDR1 SGHVS and CDR2 FNYEAQ. CDR3 length: 14 residues.

The V gene is TRBV29-1, the J gene TRBJ1-1; tentative D call: TRBD1 (5 bases). CDR3 length: 12 amino acids. CDR1 is SQVTM, CDR2 ANQGSEA, per germline. Trimming cost V 4 bases and J 0 bases, with 6 bases left between them. The CDR3, as DNA: TGCAGCGTTGCACAGGTGAACACTGAAGCTTTCTTT. Its translation is CSVAQVNTEAFF. The full variable domain, its missing parts supplied by reference TRBV29-1 and TRBJ1-1, is SAVISQKPSRDICQRGTSLTIQCQVDSQVTMMFWYRQQPGQSLTLIATANQGSEATYESGFVIDKFPISRPNLTFSTLTVSNMSPEDSSIYLCSVAQVNTEAFFGQGTRLTVV.

J is TRBJ1-5 and V is TRBV5-8; D might be TRBD1 (6 bases). The ends were cut back, 3 bases at V and 4 bases at J, with 14 bases in the middle. The germline V gene encodes CDR1 SGHTS and CDR2 YDEGEE. There are 15 residues in the CDR3. The CDR3 here is CASSWITGKNQPQHF. CDR3 sequence (DNA): TGTGCCAGCAGCTGGATAACAGGGAAAAATCAGCCCCAGCATTTT.

This chain connects TRBV18 to TRBJ2-7; 7 bases agree with TRBD1. The germline V gene has CDR1 KGHSH and CDR2 LQKENI. The V segment lost 6 bases and the J segment 3 bases; nucleotides outside the gene matches: 5. CDR3 length equals 13 residues. In DNA, the CDR3 is TGTGCCAGCTCTACGGGACAGTTCTACGAGCAGTACTTC. Encoded protein: CASSTGQFYEQYF.

This clone was seen a handful of times. V gene TRBV28 combines with J gene TRBJ1-5; no clear D gene. The CDR3 is 12 residues long. With 7 bases removed from V and 1 base from J, the gap between germline ends came to 5 bases. Germline V gives CDR1 MDHEN, CDR2 SYDVKM. The CDR3 nucleotides are TGTGCCAGCACTCTGAGCAATCAGCCCCAGCATTTT. It translates to CASTLSNQPQHF.

This rearrangement joins TRBV28 to TRBJ2-2, with a weak D call TRBD1 (6 bases). Germline V gene sequence: CDR1 MDHEN, CDR2 SYDVKM. The length of the CDR3 is 17 residues. The ends were cut back, 7 bases at V and 2 bases at J, with 20 bases in the middle. CDR3 coding DNA: TGTGCCAGCAACTTTGGAGTAGGACAGATTAACACCGGGGAGCTGTTTTTT. It codes for CASNFGVGQINTGELFF. Using reference TRBV28 and TRBJ2-2 for the parts outside the CDR3, the full variable domain is DVKVTQSSRYLVKRTGEKVFLECVQDMDHENMFWYRQDPGLGLRLIYFSYDVKMKEKGDIPEGYSVSREKKERFSLILESASTNQTSMYLCASNFGVGQINTGELFFGEGSRLTVL.

CDR3 sequence (DNA): TGTGCCTGGAGCAGAGGATGGACTGGGGTGGATGAGCAGTTCTTC. Protein product: CAWSRGWTGVDEQFF. The J gene is TRBJ2-1, the V gene TRBV30; D is possibly TRBD2 (5 bases). Germline values: CDR1 GTSNPN, CDR2 SVGIG (reference sequence). The CDR3 sequence is 15 residues long. V was pared by 3 bases and J by 8 bases, with 20 bases between.

The chain carries TRBV18 and TRBJ2-7; the match to TRBD1 covers 7 bases. CDR3 length: 17 residues. Germline CDR1 reads KGHSH; CDR2 reads LQKENI. Trimming cost V 0 bases and J 7 bases; bases outside gene matches: 15. In DNA, the CDR3 is TGTGCCAGCTCACCACCGGGGGACAGTTTGATTACTAAGGAGCAGTACTTC. This translates into CASSPPGDSLITKEQYF.

The rearrangement joins TRBV18 to TRBJ1-1; a possible D gene is TRBD1 (5 bases). Germline-derived CDR1 and CDR2 are KGHSH and LQKENI. The CDR3 has 13 amino acids. With 10 bases removed from V and 0 bases from J, the gap between germline ends came to 12 bases. The DNA of the CDR3 is TGTGCCACCTCCTCGGGGGTGAACACTGAAGCTTTCTTT. Amino acid sequence: CATSSGVNTEAFF. The full variable domain, with the rest looked up from reference TRBV18 and TRBJ1-1, is NAGVMQNPRHLVRRRGQEARLRCSPMKGHSHVYWYRQLPEEGLKFMVYLQKENIIDESGMPKERFSAEFPKEGPSILRIQQVVRGDSAAYFCATSSGVNTEAFFGQGTRLTVV.

The CDR3 here is CASRRHEGEGEKLFF. The CDR3 nucleotides read TGTGCCAGTAGGCGGCATGAGGGGGAAGGTGAAAAACTGTTTTTT. The genes are TRBV19 and TRBJ1-4; possible D gene TRBD1, 6 bases. Deletions cut 6 bases from V and 7 bases from J, with 18 bases between. The CDR3 consists of 15 residues. Germline loops: CDR1 LNHDA, CDR2 SQIVND (reference sequence).

This sequence joins TRBV7-8 and TRBJ2-7; D gene uncertain. The CDR3 has 13 amino acids. From germline, CDR1 is SGHVS and CDR2 FQNEAQ. Trimming cost V 1 base and J 4 bases, with 8 bases left between them. Written as DNA, the CDR3 is TGTGCCAGCAGCTTAGGACATCAGTACGAGCAGTACTTC. It encodes CASSLGHQYEQYF.

The chain uses TRBV6-1 and TRBJ2-7; 7 bases line up with TRBD1. Trimming at V came to 6 bases and at J to 3 bases, leaving 8 bases not matched to a gene. The CDR3 has 14 residues. Germline assignment: CDR1 MNHNS and CDR2 SASEGT. CDR3 loop: CASRGGQNLYEQYF. In nucleotides, the CDR3 is TGTGCCAGCAGAGGGGGACAGAATCTCTACGAGCAGTACTTC.

This sequence joins TRBV27 and TRBJ2-5; D is uncertain. Germline-derived CDR1 and CDR2 are MNHEY and SMNVEV (reference sequence). CDR3 length: 16 amino acids. Trimming left V 0 bases short and J 4 bases short, with 15 bases between. CDR3 sequence (DNA): TGTGCCAGCAGTTTATCGTGGCCAAATAGCAGAGAGACCCAGTACTTC. Residues: CASSLSWPNSRETQYF.

This chain uses TRBV7-9 with TRBJ2-2; D remains ambiguous. Germline CDR1 reads SEHNR; CDR2 reads FQNEAQ (reference sequence). Between the trimmed V and J ends, which lost 2 bases and 5 bases, there was a span of 9 bases. This CDR3 spans 14 amino acids. The CDR3 nucleotides read TGTGCCAGCAGCTTATTCAAACGGACCGGGGAGCTGTTTTTT. It codes for CASSLFKRTGELFF.

V is TRBV7-2 and J is TRBJ1-2, with D maybe TRBD1 (6 bases). The V gene lost 2 bases and the J gene lost 0 bases, with 7 bases spanning the gap. The CDR3 is made up of 14 amino acids. Looked up from germline, CDR1 is SGHTA and CDR2 is FQGNSA. The CDR3 nucleotides read TGTGCCAGCAGCTTAAACAGGGCTAACTATGGCTACACCTTC. It codes for CASSLNRANYGYTF.

The V and J genes are TRBV5-4 and TRBJ2-1; TRBD1 might be the D (5 bases). CDR1 SGHNT and CDR2 YYREEE come from the germline V gene (reference sequence). CDR3 size: 16 residues. The ends were cut back, 0 bases at V and 3 bases at J, with 13 bases in the middle. CDR3 bases: TGTGCCAGCAGCTTGGGCCCACAGGTTTTCTACAATGAGCAGTTCTTC. Translating gives CASSLGPQVFYNEQFF.

V is TRBV6-5 and J is TRBJ2-2; D may be TRBD2 (5 bases). The CDR3 runs 15 residues. V was pared by 3 bases and J by 3 bases, with 11 bases between. Germline-derived CDR1 and CDR2 are MNHEY and SVGAGI. The chain's CDR3 is CASSYMEVHTGELFF. DNA for the CDR3: TGTGCCAGCAGTTATATGGAGGTGCACACCGGGGAGCTGTTTTTT.